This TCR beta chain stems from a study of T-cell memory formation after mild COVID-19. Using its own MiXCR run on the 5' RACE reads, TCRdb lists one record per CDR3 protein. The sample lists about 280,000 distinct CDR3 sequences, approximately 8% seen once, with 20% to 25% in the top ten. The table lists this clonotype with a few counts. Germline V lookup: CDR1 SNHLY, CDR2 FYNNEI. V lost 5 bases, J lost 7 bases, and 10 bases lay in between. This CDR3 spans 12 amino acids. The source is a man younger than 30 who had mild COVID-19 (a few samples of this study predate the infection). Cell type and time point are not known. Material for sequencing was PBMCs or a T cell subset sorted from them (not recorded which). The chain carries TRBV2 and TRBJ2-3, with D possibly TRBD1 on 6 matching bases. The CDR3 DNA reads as TGTGCCAGCAGTACCGGGACATATACGCAGTATTTT. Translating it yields CASSTGTYTQYF.